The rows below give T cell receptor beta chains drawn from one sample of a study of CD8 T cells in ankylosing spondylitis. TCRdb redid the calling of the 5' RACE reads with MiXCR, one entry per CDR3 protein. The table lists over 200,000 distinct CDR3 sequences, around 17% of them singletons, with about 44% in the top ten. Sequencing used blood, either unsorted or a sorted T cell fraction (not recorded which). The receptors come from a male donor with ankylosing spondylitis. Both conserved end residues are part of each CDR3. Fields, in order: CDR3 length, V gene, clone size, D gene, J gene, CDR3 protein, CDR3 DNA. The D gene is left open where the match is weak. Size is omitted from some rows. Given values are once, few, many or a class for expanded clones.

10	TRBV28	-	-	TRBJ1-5	CASNHQPQHF	TGTGCCAGCAATCATCAGCCCCAGCATTTT
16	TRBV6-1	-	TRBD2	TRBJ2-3	CASSPDAGDKGDTQYF	TGTGCCAGCAGTCCCGATGCGGGAGATAAGGGGGATACGCAGTATTTT
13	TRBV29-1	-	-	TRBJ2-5	CSVEGGQSETQYF	TGCAGCGTTGAAGGAGGACAGTCAGAGACCCAGTACTTC
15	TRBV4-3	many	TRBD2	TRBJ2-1	CASSQEPSGGHEQFF	TGCGCCAGCAGCCAAGAGCCTAGCGGGGGTCATGAGCAGTTCTTC
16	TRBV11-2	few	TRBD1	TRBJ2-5	CASSPRTGLDQETQYF	TGTGCCAGCAGCCCTCGGACAGGGCTGGACCAAGAGACCCAGTACTTC
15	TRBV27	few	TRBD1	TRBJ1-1	CASSTHRGPIAEAFF	TGTGCCAGCAGTACCCACAGGGGCCCGATCGCTGAAGCTTTCTTT
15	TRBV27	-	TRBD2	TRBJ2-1	CASSLSSGGDNEQFF	TGTGCCAGCAGTTTATCCAGCGGGGGGGACAATGAGCAGTTCTTC
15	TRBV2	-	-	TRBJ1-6	CASSPGPGRDSPLHF	TGTGCCAGCTCCCCCGGGCCCGGGAGGGATTCACCCCTCCACTTT
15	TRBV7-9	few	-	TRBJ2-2	CASSLVTPDTGELFF	TGTGCCAGCAGCTTAGTAACGCCCGACACCGGGGAGCTGTTTTTT
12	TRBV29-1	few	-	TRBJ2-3	CSVRASTDTQYF	TGCAGCGTCAGAGCTAGCACAGATACGCAGTATTTT
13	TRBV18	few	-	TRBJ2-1	CASSPLRFDEQFF	TGTGCCAGCTCACCACTTCGCTTCGATGAGCAGTTCTTC
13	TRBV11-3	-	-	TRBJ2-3	CASSHDFPDTQYF	TGTGCCAGCAGCCATGACTTCCCAGATACGCAGTATTTT
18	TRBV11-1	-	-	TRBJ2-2	CASSLVPGVPPNTGELFF	TGTGCCAGCAGCTTAGTTCCAGGAGTCCCCCCGAACACCGGGGAGCTGTTTTTT
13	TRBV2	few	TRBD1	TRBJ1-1	CASSRTGFDEAFF	TGTGCCAGCAGCAGGACAGGGTTTGACGAAGCTTTCTTT
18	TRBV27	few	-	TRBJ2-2	CASSLSVLVTEGVGELFF	TGTGCCAGCAGTTTATCCGTTCTGGTGACGGAGGGAGTCGGGGAGCTGTTTTTT
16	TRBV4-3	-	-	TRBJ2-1	CASSQDQGSSYNEQFF	TGCGCCAGCAGCCAAGATCAAGGTAGCTCCTACAATGAGCAGTTCTTC
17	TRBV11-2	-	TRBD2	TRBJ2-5	CASSLVLSGGLQETQYF	TGTGCCAGCAGCTTAGTTCTGAGCGGGGGGCTCCAAGAGACCCAGTACTTC
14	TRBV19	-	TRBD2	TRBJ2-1	CASQELAGGNEQFF	TGTGCCAGCCAGGAACTAGCGGGAGGCAATGAGCAGTTCTTC
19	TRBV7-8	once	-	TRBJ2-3	CASSAQGSGPWGSTDTQYF	TGTGCCAGCAGCGCCCAGGGGAGCGGGCCATGGGGGAGCACAGATACGCAGTATTTT
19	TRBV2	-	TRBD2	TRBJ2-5	CASSSVHEGSGRPPETQYF	TGTGCCAGCAGTTCTGTTCATGAGGGTAGCGGGAGGCCCCCAGAGACCCAGTACTTC
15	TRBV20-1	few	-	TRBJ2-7	CSASHPGLPTYEQYF	TGCAGTGCTAGCCATCCCGGACTCCCAACCTACGAGCAGTACTTC
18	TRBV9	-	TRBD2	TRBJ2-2	CASSPQLGAGLDTGELFF	TGTGCCAGCAGCCCCCAGCTGGGGGCGGGACTAGACACCGGGGAGCTGTTTTTT
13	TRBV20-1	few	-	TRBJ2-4	CSARGGAKNIQYF	TGCAGTGCTAGAGGTGGAGCCAAAAACATTCAGTACTTC
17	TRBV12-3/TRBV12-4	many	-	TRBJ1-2	CASSLVLGGGSDYGYTF	TGTGCCAGCAGTTTAGTCCTAGGGGGGGGATCGGACTATGGCTACACCTTC
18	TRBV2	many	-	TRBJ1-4	CASSEEVENLATNEKLFF	TGTGCCAGCAGTGAAGAAGTGGAGAACCTTGCAACTAATGAAAAACTGTTTTTT
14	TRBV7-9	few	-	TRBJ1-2	CASSLPQDRDGYTF	TGTGCCAGCAGCTTACCCCAGGACAGAGATGGCTACACCTTC
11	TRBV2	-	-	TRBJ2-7	CASTYSGEQHF	TGTGCCAGCACCTATAGCGGCGAGCAGCACTTC
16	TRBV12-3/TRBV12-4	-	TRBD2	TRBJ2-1	CASTHPEGGSLDEQFF	TGTGCCAGCACCCATCCCGAGGGCGGGAGTCTCGATGAGCAGTTCTTC
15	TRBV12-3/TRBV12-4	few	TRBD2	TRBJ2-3	CASRGLAGITDTQYF	TGTGCCAGCAGGGGACTAGCGGGGATCACAGATACGCAGTATTTT
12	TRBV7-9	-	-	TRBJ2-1	CASSSTRGEQFF	TGTGCCAGCAGCTCGACGCGAGGTGAGCAGTTCTTC
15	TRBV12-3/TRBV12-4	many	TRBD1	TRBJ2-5	CASTLVGTGVETQYF	TGTGCCAGCACCCTTGTTGGGACAGGGGTAGAGACCCAGTACTTC
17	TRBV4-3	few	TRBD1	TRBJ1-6	CASSQGSGGSYNSPLHF	TGCGCCAGCAGCCAAGGGTCAGGGGGGTCCTATAATTCACCCCTCCACTTT
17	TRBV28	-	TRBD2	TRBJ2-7	CASTLELAASEFYEQYF	TGTGCCAGCACATTGGAACTAGCGGCGAGTGAATTCTACGAGCAGTACTTC
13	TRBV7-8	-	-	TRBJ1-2	CASSLGTTYGYTF	TGTGCCAGCAGCTTAGGGACAACCTATGGCTACACCTTC
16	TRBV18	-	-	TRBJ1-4	CASSPLTETTNEKLFF	TGTGCCAGCTCACCACTAACAGAGACAACTAATGAAAAACTGTTTTTT
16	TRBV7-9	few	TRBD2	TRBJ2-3	CASSAGLALSTDTQYF	TGTGCCAGCAGCGCGGGACTAGCGCTTAGCACAGATACGCAGTATTTT
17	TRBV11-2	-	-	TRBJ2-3	CASSSMGGGLVADTQYF	TGTGCCAGCAGCTCGATGGGGGGGGGCCTTGTAGCAGATACGCAGTATTTT
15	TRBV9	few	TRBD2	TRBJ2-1	CASSFSGLAGNEQFF	TGTGCCAGCAGCTTCAGCGGGCTAGCGGGCAATGAGCAGTTCTTC
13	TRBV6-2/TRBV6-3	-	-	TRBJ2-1	CASSYGDYNEQFF	TGTGCCAGCAGTTACGGGGATTACAATGAGCAGTTCTTC
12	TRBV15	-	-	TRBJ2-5	CATSRDGQTQYF	TGTGCCACCAGCAGAGATGGGCAGACCCAGTACTTC
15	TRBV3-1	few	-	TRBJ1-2	CASSPTTDSYYGYTF	TGTGCCAGCAGCCCGACTACAGACAGCTACTATGGCTACACCTTC
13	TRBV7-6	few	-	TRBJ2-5	CASSSILQETQYF	TGTGCCAGCAGCTCGATCCTCCAAGAGACCCAGTACTTC
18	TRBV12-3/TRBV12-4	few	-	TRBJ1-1	CASTADGLLRRRNTEAFF	TGTGCCAGCACTGCCGACGGGCTCCTCCGACGGAGAAACACTGAAGCTTTCTTT
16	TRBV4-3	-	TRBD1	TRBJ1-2	CASSQGGTGLNYGYTF	TGCGCCAGCAGCCAAGGAGGGACAGGGCTTAACTATGGCTACACCTTC